Shown below are 13 T cell receptor beta chains from a single sample sequenced in a study of blood T cells in healthy people across ages. Together with a sample-barcoded 5' primer, a J-beta primer mix was included in a second PCR lasting roughly 6 to 12 cycles. TCRdb re-called the 5' RACE reads with MiXCR, one entry per CDR3 protein. The sample holds 550,000 to 750,000 distinct CDR3 sequences, roughly 21% seen once. Sequencing was performed on blood. The receptors originated from a man aged 65 to 85 in good health.

Concerning this clonotype: A junction end diverges from the germline sequence, so it may reflect a read error. V and J are TRBV3-1 and TRBJ2-5; D gene ambiguous. The germline CDR1 and CDR2 sequences are LGHDT and YNNKEL (reference sequence). This CDR3 has 12 amino acids. The CDR3 nucleotides read TGTGCCAGCAGCCAAGATCGAGTAACCCAGCACTTC. Its translation is CASSQDRVTQHF.

In this sample, this clonotype turned up a few times. This chain connects TRBV20-1 to TRBJ2-2, with D possibly matching TRBD2 (5 bases). CDR3 size: 15 residues. V was pared by 6 bases and J by 7 bases, with 21 bases between. Per germline, CDR1 DFQATT and CDR2 SNEGSKA (reference sequence). CDR3 nucleotides: TGCAGTGCAACATTTGGTGGGAGACCAGGCGGGGAGCTGTTTTTT. Its translation is CSATFGGRPGGELFF.

The V call is TRBV20-1, the J call TRBJ2-7; D is tentatively TRBD1 or TRBD2 (5 bases each). This CDR3 spans 11 amino acids. The germline V gene encodes CDR1 DFQATT and CDR2 SNEGSKA (reference sequence). Trimming pared 3 bases from V and 12 bases from J, leaving 15 bases between. For the CDR3, the DNA is TGCAGTGCTAGCCTGGCGAGGGGCCGGTACTTC. Protein sequence: CSASLARGRYF.

This clonotype was detected a few times. The gene calls are TRBV20-1 and TRBJ2-2, with 9 bases aligning to TRBD1. The trim removed 0 bases at V and 5 bases at J, leaving 7 bases unmatched. The CDR3 length is 16 residues. Germline V CDR1 and CDR2: DFQATT, SNEGSKA (reference sequence). The CDR3 is CSARDPGTGTTGELFF. CDR3 bases: TGCAGTGCTAGAGACCCTGGGACAGGGACGACCGGGGAGCTGTTTTTT.

This chain links TRBV7-6 with TRBJ2-5; D gene ambiguous. CDR1 is SGHVS and CDR2 is FNYEAQ in the germline V gene. The CDR3 totals 13 residues. Trimming took off 2 bases at V and 0 bases at J, with 4 bases between the two ends. DNA for the CDR3: TGTGCCAGCAGCTTACAGGACCAAGAGACCCAGTACTTC. Amino acids: CASSLQDQETQYF.

This clonotype came up a few times. J is TRBJ2-5 and V is TRBV7-9; 7 bases are shared with TRBD1. Gene TRBJ2-7 matches the end of the DNA better, so the J call may be wrong. The CDR3 contains 14 residues. Germline-derived CDR1 and CDR2 are SEHNR and FQNEAQ (reference sequence). The CDR3 loop is CASSLDGQAHEQYF. CDR3 coding DNA: TGTGCCAGCAGCTTAGATGGACAGGCCCACGAGCAGTACTTC.

The CDR3 sequence is CASSQNAGVAETQYF. In DNA form, the CDR3 reads TGCGCCAGCAGCCAGAACGCGGGGGTAGCAGAGACCCAGTACTTC. This chain connects TRBV4-3 to TRBJ2-5, with 7 bases fitting TRBD2. Germline values: CDR1 LGHNA, CDR2 YSLEER. Trimming took 3 bases from V and 4 from J; bases not matched to a gene: 8. CDR3 length: 15 amino acids.

This clonotype came up a few times. The rearrangement joins TRBV3-1 to TRBJ2-5; no reliable D call. Judging by the DNA end, TRBJ2-7 fits better; the J call may be wrong. The CDR3 is made up of 13 amino acids. Germline V CDR1 and CDR2: LGHDT, YNNKEL (reference sequence). CDR3 bases: TGTGCCAGCAGCCAAGGCCAAGTCTACGAGCAGTACTTC. It yields the protein CASSQGQVYEQYF.

This clonotype appeared a few times. The V gene is TRBV10-3, the J gene TRBJ2-7, with D perhaps assigned TRBD1 or TRBD2 (5 bases each). V shed 0 bases and J shed 7 bases, with 16 bases lying between them. Germline CDR1 and CDR2: ENHRY and SYGVKD. The CDR3 is 15 residues long. CDR3 bases: TGTGCCATCAGTGAGTCAGTACAGGCAGAGGGAGAGCAGTACTTC. Amino acid sequence: CAISESVQAEGEQYF.

The table lists this clonotype with a few counts. This sequence joins TRBV9 and TRBJ2-1; possibly TRBD1 for D (6 bases). The J call may be wrong; the DNA end is better matched by TRBJ2-5. CDR1 and CDR2 from the germline V gene are SGDLS and YYNGEE. The CDR3 is made up of 14 amino acids. CDR3 loop: CASSVGQSSETQYF. CDR3 nucleotide sequence: TGTGCCAGCAGCGTCGGACAGTCGTCCGAGACCCAGTACTTC.

The J gene is TRBJ2-2, the V gene TRBV9, with D hard to call. The CDR3 runs 12 residues. Germline CDR1 is SGDLS and CDR2 is YYNGEE. Trimming took off 3 bases at V and 6 bases at J, with 6 bases between the two ends. The CDR3 coding sequence is TGTGCCAGCAGCGGTGTCCCCGGGGAGCTGTTTTTT. Protein: CASSGVPGELFF.

The chain links TRBV20-1 to TRBJ2-2; weak D call: TRBD2 (6 bases). The CDR3 has 18 amino acids. With 5 bases removed from V and 0 bases from J, the gap between germline ends came to 22 bases. Germline V gene data show CDR1 as DFQATT and CDR2 as SNEGSKA (reference sequence). CDR3 coding DNA: TGCAGTGCTCGACCCGGACTAAGCGGGCTCGCGAACACCGGGGAGCTGTTTTTT. Its protein is CSARPGLSGLANTGELFF.

The table lists this clonotype with a few counts. The CDR3 region is CASSQREQYF. The CDR3 bases are TGTGCCAGCAGCCAGAGGGAGCAGTACTTC. The J gene is TRBJ2-7, the V gene TRBV3-1; D not resolved. This CDR3 spans 10 amino acids. Germline values: CDR1 LGHDT, CDR2 YNNKEL (reference sequence). Trimming left V 3 bases short and J 7 bases short, with 4 bases between.